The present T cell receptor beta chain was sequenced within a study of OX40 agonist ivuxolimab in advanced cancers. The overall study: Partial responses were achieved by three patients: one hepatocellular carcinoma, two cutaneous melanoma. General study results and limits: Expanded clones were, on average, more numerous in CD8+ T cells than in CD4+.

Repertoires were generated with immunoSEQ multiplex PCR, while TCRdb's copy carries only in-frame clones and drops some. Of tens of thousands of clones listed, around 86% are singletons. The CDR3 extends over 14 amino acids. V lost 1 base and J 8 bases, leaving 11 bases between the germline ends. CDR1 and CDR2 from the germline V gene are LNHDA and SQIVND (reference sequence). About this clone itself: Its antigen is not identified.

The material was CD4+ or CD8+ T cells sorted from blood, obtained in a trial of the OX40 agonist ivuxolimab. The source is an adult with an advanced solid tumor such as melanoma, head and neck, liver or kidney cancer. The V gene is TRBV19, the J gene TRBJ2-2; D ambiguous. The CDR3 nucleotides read TGTGCCAGTAGTATAGTCGCTGTTTCTGGGGAGCTGTTTTTT. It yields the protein CASSIVAVSGELFF.